The T cell receptor beta chain under discussion was sequenced for a study of control samples from healthy donors and cancer patients. This table comes from immunoSEQ multiplex PCR, and its TCRdb copy is limited to in-frame clones, with some not included. The sample comprises under 100,000 clones, approximately 90% of which are singletons, and under 15% rests with the top ten. The V gene lost 3 bases and the J gene lost 7 bases, with 9 bases spanning the gap. The germline V gene encodes CDR1 LGHDT and CDR2 YNNKEL (reference sequence). The CDR3 spans 13 residues. This chain connects TRBV3-1 (or the pseudogene TRBV3-2) to TRBJ2-2; tentatively, D is TRBD1 or TRBD2 (5 bases each). Sequenced sample: blood. The sequence came from a woman between 65 and 79 years old in good health. The CDR3 region has the DNA TGTGCCAGCAGCCAGAGGGACGTCGGGGAGCTGTTTTTT. It yields the protein CASSQRDVGELFF.